This entry concerns a single T cell receptor (beta chain). These data originate in a study of blood T cells in healthy people across ages. A sample-barcoded 5' primer and a J-beta primer mix were used in a second PCR of roughly 6 to 12 cycles. In TCRdb, the 5' RACE reads were re-called with MiXCR into one record per CDR3 protein. The top ten clones hold 13% of a sample with 650,000 to 1,000,000 distinct CDR3 sequences, roughly 34% of them seen once. Material for sequencing was blood. The TCR originated in a man between 18 and 29 years old in good health.

This CDR3 reads CASSVGGIEQFF. The CDR3 nucleotides are TGTGCCAGCAGCGTGGGGGGCATTGAGCAGTTCTTC. The rearrangement uses TRBV9 and TRBJ2-1; TRBD1 or TRBD2 may be the D gene (6 bases each). This CDR3 contains 12 residues. The V gene's germline CDR1 is SGDLS and CDR2 YYNGEE. V lost 2 bases to trimming and J lost 9 bases, with 9 bases between them. The entire variable domain, with the rest obtained from reference TRBV9 and TRBJ2-1, is as follows: DSGVTQTPKHLITATGQRVTLRCSPRSGDLSVYWYQQSLDQGLQFLIQYYNGEERAKGNILERFSAQQFPDLHSELNLSSLELGDSALYFCASSVGGIEQFFGPGTRLTVL.